The 7 T cell receptor beta chains reported below all come from one sample, sequenced in a study of blood T cell repertoires in COVID-19. Only in-frame clones appear in the TCRdb table, and some are missing; sequencing was by immunoSEQ multiplex PCR. Among some 230,000 clones, about 85% were seen once, and the ten largest hold less than 6.5%. The sample consisted of peripheral blood. These receptors originate from a woman aged 60-75 years who had recovered from COVID-19.

The gene calls are TRBV7-6 and TRBJ1-3; D is ambiguous. CDR3 length equals 17 residues. Germline V gene data show CDR1 as SGHVS and CDR2 as FNYEAQ. The V end was cut by 1 base, the J end by 0 bases, with 13 bases between. This CDR3 is CASSLGGGRSSGNTIYF. CDR3 coding DNA: TGTGCCAGCAGCTTAGGTGGCGGCCGGAGCTCTGGAAACACCATATATTTT.

The V call is TRBV11-2, the J call TRBJ2-5; D call uncertain. This CDR3 comprises 14 residues. Germline CDR1 reads SGHAT; CDR2 reads FQNNGV. Between the trimmed V and J ends, which lost 5 bases and 3 bases, there was a span of 13 bases. CDR3 amino acids: CASSQIAEEETQYF. The CDR3 bases are TGTGCCAGCAGCCAGATCGCAGAAGAAGAGACCCAGTACTTC.

The chain employs TRBV5-1 and TRBJ1-2, with 8 positions matching TRBD1. V gave up 4 bases and J gave up 4 bases; unmatched junction bases: 21. The germline V gene encodes CDR1 SGHRS and CDR2 YFSETQ. CDR3 length equals 19 residues. The CDR3: CASSQPTNFGQGSFYGYTF. In nucleotides, the CDR3 is TGCGCCAGCAGCCAACCGACGAACTTCGGACAGGGAAGTTTCTATGGCTACACCTTC.

On this clone: This sample also contains other DNA sequences that code for the same CDR3. The chain joins TRBV7-9 to TRBJ2-7, with unresolved D. This CDR3 region has 13 residues. Germline lookup yields CDR1 SEHNR and CDR2 FQNEAQ (reference sequence). V dropped 5 bases and J dropped 2 bases, with 10 bases sitting between them. CDR3 DNA sequence: TGTGCCAGCAGCCCTCGAGGCCCCTACGAGCAGTACTTC. This codes for CASSPRGPYEQYF. Combining the CDR3 with reference TRBV7-9 and TRBJ2-7 gives the whole variable domain DTGVSQNPRHKITKRGQNVTFRCDPISEHNRLYWYRQTLGQGPEFLTYFQNEAQLEKSRLLSDRFSAERPKGSFSTLEIQRTEQGDSAMYLCASSPRGPYEQYFGPGTRLTVT.

The chain links TRBV4-1 to TRBJ1-5, with TRBD1 as a possible D gene (5 bases). Trimming took 6 bases from V and 2 from J, leaving 8 bases between them. This CDR3 has 13 amino acids. Germline lookup yields CDR1 MGHRA and CDR2 YSYEKL. DNA of the CDR3: TGCGCCAGCAGGGGACTCGGCAATCAGCCCCAGCATTTT. It codes for CASRGLGNQPQHF.

The chain joins TRBV6-5 to TRBJ2-1; 8 bases fit TRBD2. The germline CDR1 and CDR2 sequences are MNHEY and SVGAGI. CDR3 size: 14 residues. V lost 7 bases, J lost 2 bases, and 4 bases stayed unmatched. CDR3 residues: CASKSGGTYNEQFF. The DNA for the CDR3 is TGTGCCAGCAAAAGCGGGGGCACCTACAATGAGCAGTTCTTC.

This clone showed up many times. The CDR3 nucleotides are TGTGCCAGCAGCCAGAACCAGGGAAGGAACACTGAAGCTTTCTTT. It codes for CASSQNQGRNTEAFF. V gene TRBV4-2 combines with J gene TRBJ1-1, with D possibly TRBD1 on 5 matching bases. The CDR3 loop spans 15 amino acids. Per the germline V gene, CDR1 is LGHNA and CDR2 is YNFKEQ. V shed 3 bases and J shed 1 base, with 12 bases lying between them.